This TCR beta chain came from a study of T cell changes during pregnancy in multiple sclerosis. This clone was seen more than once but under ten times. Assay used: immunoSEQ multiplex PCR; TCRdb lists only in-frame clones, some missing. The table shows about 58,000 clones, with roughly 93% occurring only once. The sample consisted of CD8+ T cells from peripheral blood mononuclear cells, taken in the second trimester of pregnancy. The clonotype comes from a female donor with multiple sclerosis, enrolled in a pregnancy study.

CDR3: CASSQVDPRPGGYEQYF. In DNA form, the CDR3 reads TGCGCCAGCAGCCAAGTTGACCCGCGCCCGGGGGGATACGAGCAGTACTTC. V and J are TRBV4-1 and TRBJ2-7; 7 bases align to TRBD2. Germline V gene data show CDR1 as MGHRA and CDR2 as YSYEKL. V was pared by 1 base and J by 4 bases, with 13 bases of the junction left unmatched. This CDR3 is built from 17 residues.